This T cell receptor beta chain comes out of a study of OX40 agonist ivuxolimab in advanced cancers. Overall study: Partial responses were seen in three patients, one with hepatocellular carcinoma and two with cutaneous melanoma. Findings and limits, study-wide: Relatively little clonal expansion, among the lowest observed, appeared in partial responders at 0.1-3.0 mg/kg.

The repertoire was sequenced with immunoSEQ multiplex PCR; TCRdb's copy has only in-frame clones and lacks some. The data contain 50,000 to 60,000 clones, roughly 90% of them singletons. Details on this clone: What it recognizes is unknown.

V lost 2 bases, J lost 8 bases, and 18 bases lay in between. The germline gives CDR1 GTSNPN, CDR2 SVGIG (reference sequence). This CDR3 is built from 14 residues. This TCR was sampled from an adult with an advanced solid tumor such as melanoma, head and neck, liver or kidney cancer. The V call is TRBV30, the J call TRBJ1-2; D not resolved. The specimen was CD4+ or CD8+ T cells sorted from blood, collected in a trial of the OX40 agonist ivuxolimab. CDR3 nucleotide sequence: TGTGCCTGGAGTCCCCCTTCGTCCAGGCAGGGCTACACCTTC. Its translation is CAWSPPSSRQGYTF. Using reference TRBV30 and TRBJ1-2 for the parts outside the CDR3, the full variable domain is SQTIHQWPATLVQPVGSPLSLECTVEGTSNPNLYWYRQAAGRGLQLLFYSVGIGQISSEVPQNLSASRPQDRQFILSSKKLLLSDSGFYLCAWSPPSSRQGYTFGSGTRLTVV.